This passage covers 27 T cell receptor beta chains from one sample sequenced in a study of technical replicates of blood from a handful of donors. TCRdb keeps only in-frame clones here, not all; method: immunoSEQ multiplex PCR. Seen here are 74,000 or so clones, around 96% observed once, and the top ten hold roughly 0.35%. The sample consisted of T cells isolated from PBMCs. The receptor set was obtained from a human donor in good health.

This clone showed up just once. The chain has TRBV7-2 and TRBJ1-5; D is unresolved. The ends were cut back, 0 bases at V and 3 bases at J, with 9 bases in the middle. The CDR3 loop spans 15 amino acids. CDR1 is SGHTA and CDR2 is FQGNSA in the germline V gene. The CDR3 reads CASSLAGGYNQPQHF. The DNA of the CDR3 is TGTGCCAGCAGCTTAGCTGGAGGATACAATCAGCCCCAGCATTTT.

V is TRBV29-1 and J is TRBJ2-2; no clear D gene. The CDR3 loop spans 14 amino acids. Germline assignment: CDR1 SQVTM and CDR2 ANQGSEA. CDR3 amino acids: CSVTDAANTGELFF. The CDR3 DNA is TGCAGTGTTACAGACGCCGCGAACACCGGGGAGCTGTTTTTT.

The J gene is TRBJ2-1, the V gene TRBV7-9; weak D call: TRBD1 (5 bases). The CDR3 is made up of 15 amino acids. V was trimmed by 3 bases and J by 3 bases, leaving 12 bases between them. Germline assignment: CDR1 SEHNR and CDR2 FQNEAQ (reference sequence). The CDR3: CASSFNRRNYNEQFF. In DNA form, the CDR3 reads TGTGCCAGCAGCTTTAACAGGAGAAACTACAATGAGCAGTTCTTC.

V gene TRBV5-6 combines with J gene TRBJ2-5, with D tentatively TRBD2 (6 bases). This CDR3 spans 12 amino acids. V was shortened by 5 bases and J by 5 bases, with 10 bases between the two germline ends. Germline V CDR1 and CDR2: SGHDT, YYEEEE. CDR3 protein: CASSIGGETQYF. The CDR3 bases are TGTGCCAGCAGTATTGGGGGGGAGACCCAGTACTTC.

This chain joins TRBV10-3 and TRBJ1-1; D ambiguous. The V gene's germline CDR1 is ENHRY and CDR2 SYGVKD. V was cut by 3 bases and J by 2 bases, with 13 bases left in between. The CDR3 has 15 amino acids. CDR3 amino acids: CAISEASELNTEAFF. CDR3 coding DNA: TGTGCCATCAGTGAAGCAAGCGAATTAAACACTGAAGCTTTCTTT.

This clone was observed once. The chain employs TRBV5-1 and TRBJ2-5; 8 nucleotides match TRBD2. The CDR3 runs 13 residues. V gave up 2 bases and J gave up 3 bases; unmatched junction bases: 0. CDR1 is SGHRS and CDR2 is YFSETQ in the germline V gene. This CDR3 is CASSFGGEETQYF. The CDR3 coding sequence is TGCGCCAGCAGCTTCGGGGGGGAAGAGACCCAGTACTTC.

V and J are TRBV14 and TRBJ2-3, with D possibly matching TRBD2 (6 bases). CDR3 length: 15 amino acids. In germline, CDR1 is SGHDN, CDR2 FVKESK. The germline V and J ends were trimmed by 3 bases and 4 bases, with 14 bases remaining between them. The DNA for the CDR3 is TGTGCCAGCAGCCAGGGGGGATCCTTTTCAGATACGCAGTATTTT. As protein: CASSQGGSFSDTQYF.

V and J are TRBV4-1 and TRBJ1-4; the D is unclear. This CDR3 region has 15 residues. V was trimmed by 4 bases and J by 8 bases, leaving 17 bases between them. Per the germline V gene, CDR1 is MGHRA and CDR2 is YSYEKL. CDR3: CASSPQEGFDEKLFF. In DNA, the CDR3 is TGCGCCAGCAGCCCCCAGGAGGGTTTTGACGAAAAACTGTTTTTT.

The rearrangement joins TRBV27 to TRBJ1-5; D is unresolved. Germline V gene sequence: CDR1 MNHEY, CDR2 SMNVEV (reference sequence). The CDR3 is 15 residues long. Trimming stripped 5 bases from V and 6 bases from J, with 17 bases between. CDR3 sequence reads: CASSTGKAEGQPQHF. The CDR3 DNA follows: TGTGCCAGCAGTACGGGAAAGGCCGAGGGTCAGCCCCAGCATTTT.

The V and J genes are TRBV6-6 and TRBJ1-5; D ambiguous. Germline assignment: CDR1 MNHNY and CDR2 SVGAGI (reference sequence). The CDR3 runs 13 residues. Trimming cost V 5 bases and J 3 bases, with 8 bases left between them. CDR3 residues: CASSTENNQPQHF. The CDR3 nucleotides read TGTGCCAGCAGTACGGAGAACAATCAGCCCCAGCATTTT.

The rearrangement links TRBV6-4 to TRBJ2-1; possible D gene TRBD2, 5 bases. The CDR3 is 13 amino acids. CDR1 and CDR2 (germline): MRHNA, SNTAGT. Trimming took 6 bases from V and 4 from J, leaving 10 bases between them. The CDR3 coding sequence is TGTGCCAGCAGGGAGAGCGGATACAATGAGCAGTTCTTC. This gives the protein CASRESGYNEQFF.

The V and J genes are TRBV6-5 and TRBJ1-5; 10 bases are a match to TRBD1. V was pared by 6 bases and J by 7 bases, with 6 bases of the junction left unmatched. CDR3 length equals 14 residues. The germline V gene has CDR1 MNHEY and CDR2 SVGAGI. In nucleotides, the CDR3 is TGTGCCAGCAGGAAGACAGGGGGCGACCAGCCCCAGCATTTT. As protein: CASRKTGGDQPQHF.

CDR3 residues: CAWGQGHTEAFF. CDR3 DNA: TGTGCCTGGGGGCAAGGTCACACTGAAGCTTTCTTT. This chain links TRBV30 with TRBJ1-1; no firm D call. Trimming cost V 5 bases and J 3 bases, with 10 bases left between them. Per germline, CDR1 GTSNPN and CDR2 SVGIG (reference sequence). The CDR3 has 12 residues.

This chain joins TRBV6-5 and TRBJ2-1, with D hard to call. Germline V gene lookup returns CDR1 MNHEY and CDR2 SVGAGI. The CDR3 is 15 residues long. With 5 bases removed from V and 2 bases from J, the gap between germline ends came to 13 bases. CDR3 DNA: TGTGCCAGCAGTACAGCTCCTACAACCTACAATGAGCAGTTCTTC. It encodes CASSTAPTTYNEQFF.

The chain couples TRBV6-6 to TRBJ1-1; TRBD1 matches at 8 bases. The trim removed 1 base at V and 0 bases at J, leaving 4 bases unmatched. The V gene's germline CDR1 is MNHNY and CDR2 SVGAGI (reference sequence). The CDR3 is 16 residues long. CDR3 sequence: CASSYWTGPMNTEAFF. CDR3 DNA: TGTGCCAGCAGTTACTGGACAGGGCCTATGAACACTGAAGCTTTCTTT.

In DNA form, the CDR3 reads TGTGCCAGCAGCTCCCCCGTACCTAGTCGAGAGACCCAGTACTTC. Protein: CASSSPVPSRETQYF. The chain uses TRBV7-4 and TRBJ2-5; D gene ambiguous. Trimming cost V 4 bases and J 4 bases, with 16 bases left between them. This CDR3 is 15 amino acids long. CDR1 and CDR2 (germline): SGHVT, SQSDAQ.

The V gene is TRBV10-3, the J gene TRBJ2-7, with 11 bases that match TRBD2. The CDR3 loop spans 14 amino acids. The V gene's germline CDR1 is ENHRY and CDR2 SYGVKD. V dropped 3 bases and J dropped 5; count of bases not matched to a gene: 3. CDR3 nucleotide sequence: TGTGCCATCAGTGATCCGACTAGCGGGAACGAGCAGTACTTC. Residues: CAISDPTSGNEQYF.

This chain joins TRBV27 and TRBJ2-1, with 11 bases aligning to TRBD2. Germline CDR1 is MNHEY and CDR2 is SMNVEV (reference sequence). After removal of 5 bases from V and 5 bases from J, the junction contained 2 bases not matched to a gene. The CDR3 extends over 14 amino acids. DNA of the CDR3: TGTGCCAGCAGTCTGACTAGCGGGAACAATGAGCAGTTCTTC. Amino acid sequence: CASSLTSGNNEQFF.

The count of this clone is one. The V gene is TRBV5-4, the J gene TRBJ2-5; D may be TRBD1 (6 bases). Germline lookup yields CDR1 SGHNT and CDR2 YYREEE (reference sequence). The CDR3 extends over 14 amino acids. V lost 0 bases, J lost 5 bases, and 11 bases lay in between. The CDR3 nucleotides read TGTGCCAGCAGCTTGGAACAGGGCCGGGAGACCCAGTACTTC. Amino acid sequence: CASSLEQGRETQYF.

The CDR3: CASSAMAVRSGELFF. Written as DNA, the CDR3 is TGTGCCAGCAGTGCAATGGCAGTCAGATCCGGGGAGCTGTTTTTT. The gene calls are TRBV2 and TRBJ2-2; D is ambiguous. Germline values: CDR1 SNHLY, CDR2 FYNNEI. The V and J ends lost 4 bases and 6 bases respectively, with 15 bases between them. The CDR3 has 15 residues.

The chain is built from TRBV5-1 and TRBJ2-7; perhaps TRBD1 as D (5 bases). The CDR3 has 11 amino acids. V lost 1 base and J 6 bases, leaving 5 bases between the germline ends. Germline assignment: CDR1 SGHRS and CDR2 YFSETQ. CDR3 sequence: CASSLQGEQYF. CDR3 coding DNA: TGCGCCAGCAGCTTGCAGGGCGAGCAGTACTTC.

The CDR3 protein is CASSLGAAGTEAFF. The CDR3, as DNA: TGTGCCAGCAGCCTCGGGGCTGCGGGGACTGAAGCTTTCTTT. The rearrangement joins TRBV7-9 to TRBJ1-1, with D perhaps matching TRBD1 (5 bases). The CDR3 extends over 14 amino acids. Germline CDR1 SEHNR, CDR2 FQNEAQ (reference sequence). V shed 5 bases and J shed 5 bases, with 15 bases lying between them.

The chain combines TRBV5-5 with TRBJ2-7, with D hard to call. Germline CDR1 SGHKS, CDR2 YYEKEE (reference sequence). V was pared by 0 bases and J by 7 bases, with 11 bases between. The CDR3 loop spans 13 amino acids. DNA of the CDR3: TGTGCCAGCAGCTTGGCCACAGTAGAAGAGCAGTACTTC. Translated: CASSLATVEEQYF.

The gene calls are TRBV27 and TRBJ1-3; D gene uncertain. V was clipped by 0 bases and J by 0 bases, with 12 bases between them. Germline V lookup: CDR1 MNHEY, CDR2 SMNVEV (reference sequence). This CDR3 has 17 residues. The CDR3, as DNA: TGTGCCAGCAGTTTATCCGGTCAGGTCCTCTCTGGAAACACCATATATTTT. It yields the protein CASSLSGQVLSGNTIYF.

The CDR3 loop is CASSLDRLLFGGNEQFF. The CDR3 nucleotides are TGCGCCAGCAGCTTGGACAGGTTACTATTCGGCGGGAATGAGCAGTTCTTC. J is TRBJ2-1 and V is TRBV4-3, with TRBD1 matching over 7 bases. Germline V CDR1 and CDR2: LGHNA, YSLEER. J gave up 7 bases and V 5 bases, and 17 bases lay outside the gene matches. The CDR3 has 17 residues.

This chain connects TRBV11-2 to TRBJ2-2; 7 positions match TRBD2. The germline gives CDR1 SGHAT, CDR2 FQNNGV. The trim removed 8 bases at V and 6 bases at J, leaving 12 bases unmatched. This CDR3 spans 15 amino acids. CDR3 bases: TGTGCCAGCCTCGCCGTGGCGGGAGTTGCCGGGGAGCTGTTTTTT. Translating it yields CASLAVAGVAGELFF.

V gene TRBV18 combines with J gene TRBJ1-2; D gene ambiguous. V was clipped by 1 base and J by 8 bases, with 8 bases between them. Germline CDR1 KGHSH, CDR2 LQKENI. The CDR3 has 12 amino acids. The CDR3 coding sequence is TGTGCCAGCTCACCACAGAGCGGCGGCTACACCTTC. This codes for CASSPQSGGYTF.